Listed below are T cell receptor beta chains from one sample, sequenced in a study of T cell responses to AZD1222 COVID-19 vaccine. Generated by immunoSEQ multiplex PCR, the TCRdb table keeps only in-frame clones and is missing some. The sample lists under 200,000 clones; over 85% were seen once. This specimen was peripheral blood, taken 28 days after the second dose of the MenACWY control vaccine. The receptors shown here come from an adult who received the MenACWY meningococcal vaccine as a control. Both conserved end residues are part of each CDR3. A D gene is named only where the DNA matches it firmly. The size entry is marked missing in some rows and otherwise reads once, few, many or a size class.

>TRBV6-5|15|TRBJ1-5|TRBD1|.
TGTGCCAGTCTGGTTATCGGGACAGGGGTCCAGCCCCAGCATTTT
CASLVIGTGVQPQHF
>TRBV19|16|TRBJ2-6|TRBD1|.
TGTGCCAGTACGGAACAGGGGGCCTCTGGGGCCAACGTCCTGACTTTC
CASTEQGASGANVLTF
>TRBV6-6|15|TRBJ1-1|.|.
TGTGCCAGCAGTAAACCCGGGACATCTAACACTGAAGCTTTCTTT
CASSKPGTSNTEAFF
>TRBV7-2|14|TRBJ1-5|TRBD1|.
TGTGCCAGCAGCCAGGACAGGGGCAATCAGCCCCAGCATTTT
CASSQDRGNQPQHF
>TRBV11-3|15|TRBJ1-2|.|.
TGTGCCAGCACCGCAGGTGGGGAGACCAACTATGGCTACACCTTC
CASTAGGETNYGYTF
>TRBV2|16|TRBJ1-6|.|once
TGTGCCAGCAGTGAATTAACCGGGAAGTTGGGTTCACCCCTCCACTTT
CASSELTGKLGSPLHF
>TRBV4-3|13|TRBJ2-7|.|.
TGCGCCAGCAGCCAAGAGTTCCACTACGAGCAGTACTTC
CASSQEFHYEQYF
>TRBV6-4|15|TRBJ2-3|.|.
TGTGCCAGCAGTTGGAGTCGGGAGATCACAGATACGCAGTATTTT
CASSWSREITDTQYF
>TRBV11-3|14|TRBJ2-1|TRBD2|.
TGTGCCAGCAGCCTAGGGACTAGCGGGAGTGAGCAGTTCTTC
CASSLGTSGSEQFF
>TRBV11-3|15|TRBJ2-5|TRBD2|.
TGTGCCAGCAGCCCGCGACTGAGGGGAGGGGAGACCCAGTACTTC
CASSPRLRGGETQYF
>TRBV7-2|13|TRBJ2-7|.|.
TGTGCCAGCAGCAGCCTAGACCTACGCGAGCAGTACTTC
CASSSLDLREQYF
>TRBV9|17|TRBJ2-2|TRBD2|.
TGTGCCAGCGGTAGGACTAGTGGCCCGAGTAAGGACGGGGAGCTGTTTTTT
CASGRTSGPSKDGELFF
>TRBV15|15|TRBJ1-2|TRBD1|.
TGTGCCACCAGCAGATCGGGACAGGGTAATATCGGCTACACCTTC
CATSRSGQGNIGYTF
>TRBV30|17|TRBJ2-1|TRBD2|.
TGTGCCTGGAGCCGAGGACTAGCGGTTCTATCCTACAATGAGCAGTTCTTC
CAWSRGLAVLSYNEQFF
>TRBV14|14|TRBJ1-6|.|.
TGTGCCAGCAGCCCTACGGGGTCTAATTCACCCCTCCACTTT
CASSPTGSNSPLHF
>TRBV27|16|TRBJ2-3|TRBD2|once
TGTGCCAGCAGTTTAGCTAGCGGACGGTTCACAGATACGCAGTATTTT
CASSLASGRFTDTQYF
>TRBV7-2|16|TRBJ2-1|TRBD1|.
TGTGCCAGCAGCTTTTTGGGAGGGACAGGGTTCGGTGAGCAGTTCTTC
CASSFLGGTGFGEQFF
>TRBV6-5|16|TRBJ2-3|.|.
TGTGCCAGCAGTTGGGTGACTCCTAACCGGGCAGATACGCAGTATTTT
CASSWVTPNRADTQYF
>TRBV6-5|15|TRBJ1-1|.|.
TGTGCCAGCAGTTACGAACGGGGGGCAAGCACTGAAGCTTTCTTT
CASSYERGASTEAFF
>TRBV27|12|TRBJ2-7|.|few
TGTGCCAGCAGTACGACAGGTTACGAGCAGTACTTC
CASSTTGYEQYF
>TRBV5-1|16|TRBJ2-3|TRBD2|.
TGCGCCAGCAGCTTAGGCCTAGCGGATTACACAGATACGCAGTATTTT
CASSLGLADYTDTQYF
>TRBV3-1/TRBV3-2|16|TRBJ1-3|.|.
TGTGCCAGCAGCCAAGATGTCCCTACGGATGGAAACACCATATATTTT
CASSQDVPTDGNTIYF
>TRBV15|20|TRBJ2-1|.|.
TGTGCCACCAGCAGAGTAGGGTACCGGGACCCTTGGGCCGAGGGAAATGAGCAGTTCTTC
CATSRVGYRDPWAEGNEQFF
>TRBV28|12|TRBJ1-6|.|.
TGTGCCAGCAGTTTAGGAGGGAAACCCCTCCACTTT
CASSLGGKPLHF
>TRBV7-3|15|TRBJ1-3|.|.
TGTGCCAGCAGCTCCACTGGGGGCTCTGGAAACACCATATATTTT
CASSSTGGSGNTIYF
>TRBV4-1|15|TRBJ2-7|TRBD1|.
TGCGCCAGCAGCTCGAGGGGGACAGGAGCCTACGAGCAGTACTTC
CASSSRGTGAYEQYF